These 4 T cell receptor beta chains share one sample of origin, sequenced in a study of T cells in Graves' hyperthyroidism and ophthalmopathy. RNA transcripts yielded amplified TCR beta CDR3 regions. Primed by the HTBI set, a first-round RT-PCR was run on the TCR CDR3. TCRdb called the multiplex PCR reads again in MiXCR, with one record for every CDR3 protein. The table includes about 400,000 distinct CDR3 sequences, around 13% detected once. Specimen: blood. These receptors all stem from a woman aged 18-35 years with Graves' hyperthyroidism.

The chain uses TRBV27 and TRBJ1-5, with TRBD1 as a possible D gene (5 bases). The CDR3 contains 15 residues. V was pared by 6 bases and J by 9 bases, with 21 bases between. The V gene's germline CDR1 is MNHEY and CDR2 SMNVEV (reference sequence). CDR3 protein: CASSSQGSQEWPQHF. The CDR3 DNA reads as TGTGCCAGCAGCTCCCAGGGCAGCCAGGAATGGCCCCAGCATTTT.

This clonotype was picked up many times. V usage is TRBV13 and J usage is TRBJ2-1, with D uncertain. V lost 5 bases and J lost 6, with 11 bases in between. There are 13 residues in the CDR3. CDR1 and CDR2 (germline): PRHDT, FYEKMQ (reference sequence). CDR3 in amino acids: CASSQRVINEQFF. The CDR3 nucleotides read TGTGCCAGCAGCCAACGGGTTATCAATGAGCAGTTCTTC. Combining the CDR3 with reference TRBV13 and TRBJ2-1 gives the whole variable domain AAGVIQSPRHLIKEKRETATLKCYPIPRHDTVYWYQQGPGQDPQFLISFYEKMQSDKGSIPDRFSAQQFSDYHSELNMSSLELGDSALYFCASSQRVINEQFFGPGTRLTVL.

The V call is TRBV9, the J call TRBJ1-5; D is uncertain. The CDR3 length is 16 residues. Trimming took 4 bases from V and 11 from J, leaving 25 bases between them. CDR1 is SGDLS, CDR2 YYNGEE, per germline. CDR3 in DNA: TGTGCCAGCAGCCTTTCGGACGGCATCCTTGATGGAGCCCAGCATTTT. It yields the protein CASSLSDGILDGAQHF. Drawing the rest from reference TRBV9 and TRBJ1-5, the complete variable domain is DSGVTQTPKHLITATGQRVTLRCSPRSGDLSVYWYQQSLDQGLQFLIQYYNGEERAKGNILERFSAQQFPDLHSELNLSSLELGDSALYFCASSLSDGILDGAQHFGDGTRLSIL.

A remark on this clonotype: An end of the junction does not agree with germline; a read error may underlie this. The chain combines TRBV28 with TRBJ2-5, with D possibly matching TRBD2 (6 bases). Germline CDR1 MDHEN, CDR2 SYDVKM. The CDR3 sequence is 15 residues long. This CDR3 reads CASNPLRETQETQYF. For the CDR3, the DNA is TGTGCCAGCAACCCCCTGCGGGAAACCCAAGAGACCCAGTATTTC.